The 24 T cell receptor beta chains below come from one sample, sequenced in a study of blood T cell repertoires in COVID-19. Profiling relied on immunoSEQ multiplex PCR, and the TCRdb table lists in-frame clones only, not all of them. The sample has 200,000 to 250,000 clones, about 89% seen once. The sample taken for sequencing was peripheral blood. The receptors were gathered from a woman aged 40 to 50 with acute or convalescent COVID-19.

The V and J genes are TRBV6-5 and TRBJ1-2; D unclear. There are 16 residues in the CDR3. CDR1 is MNHEY, CDR2 SVGAGI, per germline. Trimming cost V 0 bases and J 6 bases, with 17 bases left between them. The CDR3, as DNA: TGTGCCAGCAGTTACTCTTTCGTTGGTGACATAAATGGCTACACCTTC. It translates to CASSYSFVGDINGYTF.

The gene calls are TRBV24-1 and TRBJ1-4, with 7 bases lining up with TRBD1. The CDR3 contains 16 residues. Germline lookup yields CDR1 KGHDR and CDR2 SFDVKD. Trimming cost V 5 bases and J 1 base; bases outside gene matches: 6. The DNA for the CDR3 is TGTGCCACCAGTGGCACTACAGGGGAAACTAATGAAAAACTGTTTTTT. Translation: CATSGTTGETNEKLFF.

This clone appeared a single time. V usage is TRBV5-1 and J usage is TRBJ2-3, with TRBD2 identical over 13 bases. The CDR3 length is 17 residues. The ends lost 4 bases at V and 4 bases at J; junction bases unmatched: 9. Germline CDR1 SGHRS, CDR2 YFSETQ. The CDR3 nucleotides are TGCGCCAGCAGCGCCGGACTAGCGGGGGCGAGAGCAGATACGCAGTATTTT. It yields the protein CASSAGLAGARADTQYF.

This chain connects TRBV5-1 to TRBJ1-3, with no clear D. Germline lookup yields CDR1 SGHRS and CDR2 YFSETQ. The V gene lost 4 bases and the J gene lost 0 bases, with 5 bases spanning the gap. The CDR3 runs 13 residues. The CDR3 DNA reads TGCGCCAGCAGCAGTAGCTCTGGAAACACCATATATTTT. Translated: CASSSSSGNTIYF.

The gene calls are TRBV29-1 and TRBJ2-6, with TRBD1 matching 8 bases. V shed 0 bases and J 1 base; nucleotides not matched to a gene: 2. The CDR3 runs 16 residues. Germline V gives CDR1 SQVTM, CDR2 ANQGSEA. CDR3 amino acids: CSVEDRDRSGANVLTF. CDR3 DNA sequence: TGCAGCGTTGAAGACAGGGACAGGTCTGGGGCCAACGTCCTGACTTTC.

This sequence joins TRBV3-1 (or the pseudogene TRBV3-2) and TRBJ2-1; TRBD1 matches 8 bases. Germline trimming cut 4 bases from V and 0 bases from J; bases unmatched to any gene: 2. Germline loops: CDR1 LGHDT, CDR2 YNNKEL (reference sequence). The CDR3 runs 15 residues. The CDR3 loop is CASSPGTGSYNEQFF. The DNA of the CDR3 is TGTGCCAGCAGCCCTGGGACAGGCTCCTACAATGAGCAGTTCTTC.

The DNA of the CDR3 is TGTGCCAGCAGTAGACAGGGGGCTCAGCCCCAGCATTTT. Translation: CASSRQGAQPQHF. The chain uses TRBV6-5 and TRBJ1-5; TRBD1 matches 10 bases. Per germline, CDR1 MNHEY and CDR2 SVGAGI. The CDR3 is 13 amino acids. The ends lost 5 bases at V and 6 bases at J; junction bases unmatched: 1.

The chain combines TRBV19 with TRBJ2-3; 9 positions agree with TRBD2. Germline CDR1 and CDR2: LNHDA and SQIVND (reference sequence). V was clipped by 7 bases and J by 3 bases; unmatched bases: 8. The CDR3 runs 15 residues. CDR3 DNA: TGTGCCAGTACGGATAGCGGGGGTTTTACAGATACGCAGTATTTT. This gives the protein CASTDSGGFTDTQYF.

The V gene is TRBV30, the J gene TRBJ2-6; no clear D. Germline-derived CDR1 and CDR2 are GTSNPN and SVGIG (reference sequence). The CDR3 spans 15 residues. Trimming cost V 5 bases and J 0 bases, with 11 bases left between them. CDR3 residues: CAWALASSGANVLTF. The CDR3 DNA sequence: TGTGCCTGGGCGCTTGCGTCCTCTGGGGCCAACGTCCTGACTTTC. The full variable domain, with the rest looked up from reference TRBV30 and TRBJ2-6, is SQTIHQWPATLVQPVGSPLSLECTVEGTSNPNLYWYRQAAGRGLQLLFYSVGIGQISSEVPQNLSASRPQDRQFILSSKKLLLSDSGFYLCAWALASSGANVLTFGAGSRLTVL.

The CDR3 sequence is CAISGKGLVNLDTQYF. For the CDR3, the DNA is TGTGCCATCAGTGGAAAGGGACTAGTCAATTTAGATACGCAGTATTTT. This chain joins TRBV10-3 and TRBJ2-3; TRBD2 matches 8 bases. Per the germline V gene, CDR1 is ENHRY and CDR2 is SYGVKD. The CDR3 sequence is 16 residues long. V shed 4 bases, J shed 5 bases, and the junction held 11 bases outside the gene matches.

The gene calls are TRBV6-6 and TRBJ2-1, with TRBD1 identical over 9 bases. The germline CDR1 and CDR2 sequences are MNHNY and SVGAGI (reference sequence). The CDR3 has 13 amino acids. J lost 12 bases, V lost 4 bases, and 7 bases had no gene match. CDR3: CASSLTGGLGQFF. The DNA of the CDR3 is TGTGCCAGCAGTTTAACAGGGGGCTTAGGGCAGTTCTTC.

This sequence joins TRBV6-5 and TRBJ1-2; D is unresolved. V dropped 7 bases and J dropped 3 bases, with 18 bases sitting between them. The CDR3 covers 15 residues. CDR1 MNHEY and CDR2 SVGAGI come from the germline V gene. CDR3 protein: CASKSQAYGDYGYTF. CDR3 DNA: TGTGCCAGCAAATCCCAAGCGTACGGTGACTATGGCTACACCTTC.

The J gene is TRBJ1-5, the V gene TRBV19; TRBD1 is a possible D gene (6 bases). There are 12 residues in the CDR3. The germline V gene has CDR1 LNHDA and CDR2 SQIVND (reference sequence). Trimming removed 6 bases at V and 6 bases at J, with 9 bases between. CDR3 in amino acids: CASRVDSQPQHF. The CDR3 DNA sequence: TGTGCCAGTAGAGTGGACAGTCAGCCCCAGCATTTT.

The chain carries TRBV14 and TRBJ1-2; D is uncertain. Germline V CDR1 and CDR2: SGHDN, FVKESK. CDR3 length: 12 residues. V lost 4 bases, J lost 5 bases, and 8 bases lay in between. CDR3 residues: CASSPDIYGYTF. Written as DNA, the CDR3 is TGTGCCAGCAGCCCCGACATATATGGCTACACCTTC.

The count of this clone is one. The chain carries TRBV5-6 and TRBJ1-6, with 8 bases aligning to TRBD1. V dropped 2 bases and J dropped 7; count of bases not matched to a gene: 2. The CDR3 has 14 residues. Germline CDR1 is SGHDT and CDR2 is YYEEEE. The CDR3: CASSFPGGNSPLHF. CDR3 DNA sequence: TGTGCCAGCAGCTTTCCAGGGGGCAATTCACCCCTCCACTTT.

This clone has only a few counts. The J gene is TRBJ1-2, the V gene TRBV12-5, with 7 positions matching TRBD1. The germline V gene has CDR1 LGHNT and CDR2 FRNRAP. The CDR3 length is 13 residues. V was pared by 7 bases and J by 8 bases, with 10 bases of the junction left unmatched. CDR3 sequence (DNA): TGTGCTAGTGCCCTCACAGGGGAAGGAGGCTACACCTTC. Translation gives CASALTGEGGYTF.

Comment on this clone: One junction end does not reproduce the germline sequence, and a read error may be involved. J is TRBJ2-1 and V is TRBV7-2; 10 bases agree with TRBD1. The V gene's germline CDR1 is SGHTA and CDR2 FQGNSA. The CDR3 has 15 amino acids. For the CDR3, the DNA is TGTGCCAGCACCTTAGGGACAGGGGTTTACAATGAGCAGTTCTTC. Protein product: CASTLGTGVYNEQFF.

Note on this clone: This sample includes further DNA sequences coding for the same CDR3. The CDR3 protein is CASSSSGDNEQFF. The CDR3 coding sequence is TGCGCCAGCAGCTCTAGCGGAGACAATGAGCAGTTCTTC. The chain combines TRBV5-1 with TRBJ2-1; 7 bases agree with TRBD2. With V trimmed by 3 bases and J by 5 bases, 2 bases remained unmatched. The CDR3 has 13 residues. Germline V lookup: CDR1 SGHRS, CDR2 YFSETQ.

The gene calls are TRBV11-2 and TRBJ2-5, with 7 nucleotides matching TRBD2. CDR3 size: 18 residues. The germline gives CDR1 SGHAT, CDR2 FQNNGV. Losses at the gene ends were 1 base for V and 5 bases for J; bases not matched to a gene: 16. This CDR3 reads CASSLAPLTGGGRETQYF. CDR3 sequence (DNA): TGTGCCAGCAGCTTAGCGCCCCTTACGGGCGGGGGTAGGGAGACCCAGTACTTC.

The chain has TRBV7-8 and TRBJ1-1; 11 bases map to TRBD1. The CDR3 loop spans 15 amino acids. Trimming at V came to 1 base and at J to 8 bases, leaving 6 bases not matched to a gene. Germline CDR1 SGHVS, CDR2 FQNEAQ. This CDR3 is CASSLEGQGVPEAFF. The DNA for the CDR3 is TGTGCCAGCAGCTTAGAGGGACAGGGGGTACCCGAAGCTTTCTTT.

The chain has TRBV7-9 and TRBJ1-5; D is unclear. This CDR3 contains 12 residues. V gave up 3 bases and J gave up 5 bases, with 5 bases separating them. Germline values: CDR1 SEHNR, CDR2 FQNEAQ (reference sequence). CDR3 in amino acids: CASSFTDQPQHF. DNA of the CDR3: TGTGCCAGCAGCTTTACGGATCAGCCCCAGCATTTT.

The chain joins TRBV4-1 to TRBJ1-4; 7 positions match TRBD1. Unmatched junction bases numbered 10, after V lost 4 bases and J lost 8 bases. CDR3 length: 15 residues. Germline CDR1 and CDR2: MGHRA and YSYEKL. The chain's CDR3 is CASSPGSRGREKLFF. CDR3 in DNA: TGCGCCAGCAGCCCCGGCTCCAGGGGGAGGGAAAAACTGTTTTTT.

This chain links TRBV27 with TRBJ2-1, with a weak D call TRBD1 (6 bases). Germline CDR1 MNHEY, CDR2 SMNVEV (reference sequence). V was clipped by 2 bases and J by 5 bases, with 13 bases between them. There are 15 residues in the CDR3. CDR3 bases: TGTGCCAGCAGTTTAGGAAGGGGGAAGGACAATGAGCAGTTCTTC. Protein: CASSLGRGKDNEQFF.

This clone was picked up one time. The chain recombines TRBV4-2 with TRBJ1-1; 8 bases map to TRBD1. Germline V gene lookup returns CDR1 LGHNA and CDR2 YNFKEQ. This CDR3 region has 15 residues. V gave up 1 base and J gave up 5 bases; unmatched junction bases: 6. CDR3 coding DNA: TGTGCCAGCAGCCAAGCCCCAGGGGGCGGGACTGAAGCTTTCTTT. Encoded protein: CASSQAPGGGTEAFF.